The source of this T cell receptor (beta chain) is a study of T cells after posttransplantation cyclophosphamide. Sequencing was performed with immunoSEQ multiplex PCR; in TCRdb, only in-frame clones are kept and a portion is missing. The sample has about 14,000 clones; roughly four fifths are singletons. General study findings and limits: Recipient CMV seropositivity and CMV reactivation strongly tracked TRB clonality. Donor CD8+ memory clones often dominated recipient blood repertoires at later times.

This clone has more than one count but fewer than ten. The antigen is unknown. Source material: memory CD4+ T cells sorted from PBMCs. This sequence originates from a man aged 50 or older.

The CDR3 region is CATSRGAGNTEAFF. The CDR3, as DNA: TGTGCCACCAGCAGAGGTGCGGGGAACACTGAAGCTTTCTTT. The V call is TRBV15, the J call TRBJ1-1, with no clear D. The CDR3 runs to 14 residues. Trimming pared 1 base from V and 1 base from J, leaving 7 bases between. Germline lookup yields CDR1 LNHNV and CDR2 YYDKDF (reference sequence).